This T cell receptor beta chain was observed in a study of shared clonotypes between healthy human individuals. Notes on the study in general: Shared clonotypes: about 5.3% naive CD4, about 3.3% naive CD8, less than 2.5% memory CD4, approximately 0.37% memory CD8.

As handled by the study authors: Junction-only sequences without quality scores were provided by ImmunoSEQ, so filtering was different. Sequencing used immunoSEQ multiplex PCR; TCRdb keeps in-frame clones, though not all of them. Clonal size and the V and J genes are those of that table, whereas D and trimming came from the DNA. The data hold roughly 1.4 million clones, with 98% observed a single time. Per germline, CDR1 MGHRA and CDR2 YSYEKL. Trimming left V 1 base short and J 4 bases short, with 10 bases between. This CDR3 has 15 residues. With regard to this clone: As yet, its antigen is unknown.

Sequencing was carried out using naive CD4+ T cells sorted from blood. Regarding subset: CD45RA+ positively selected. The gene calls are TRBV4-1 and TRBJ1-4, with unresolved D. This sequence originates from a young man in good health. The CDR3 reads CASSQVGEGNEKLFF. The CDR3 DNA follows: TGCGCCAGCAGCCAAGTGGGCGAGGGTAATGAAAAACTGTTTTTT.